These T cell receptor beta chains were read from a single sample in a study of blood T cells in healthy people across ages. TCRdb itself ran the 5' RACE reads through MiXCR, one entry per CDR3 protein. The data contain roughly 900,000 distinct CDR3 sequences, around 49% of them seen just once; the ten biggest clones take up around an eighth. Sequencing was carried out using blood. These receptor sequences come from a man aged 25 to 40 in good health. Each CDR3 is given with its conserved first and last residue. A D gene is named only where the DNA matches it firmly. Clone sizes are given selectively: once, few, many, or a class where the clone is expanded.

few,NA,TRBJ2-1,TRBV6-4,TGTGCCAGCGCCCTATCGGGGGAGTACAATGAGCAGTTCTTC,CASALSGEYNEQFF
NA,NA,TRBJ2-7,TRBV10-3,TGTGCCATCAGTAAAGGTGACGAGCAGTACTTC,CAISKGDEQYF
NA,TRBD1,TRBJ1-1,TRBV28,TGTGCCAGCTCCGCGACAGGGTTGAACACTGAAGCTTTCTTT,CASSATGLNTEAFF
NA,NA,TRBJ1-6,TRBV5-5,TGTGCCAGCAGCTTGTCGGGTTTCTATAATTCACCCCTCCACTTT,CASSLSGFYNSPLHF
many,NA,TRBJ2-3,TRBV28,TGTGCCAGCAGTTCACCCGCAAGCACAGATACGCAGTATTTT,CASSSPASTDTQYF
once,NA,TRBJ1-2,TRBV6-2/TRBV6-3,TGTGCCAGCAGTTACCGAGATTCTAACAGGGCACATGAGACAGACCTCTATGGCTACACCTTC,CASSYRDSNRAHETDLYGYTF
NA,NA,TRBJ1-2,TRBV29-1,TGCAGCGCAGGGGACGGCTACACCTTC,CSAGDGYTF
NA,NA,TRBJ1-1,TRBV14,TGTGCCAGCAGCTTTCAGACGGAGAACACTGAAGCTTTCTTT,CASSFQTENTEAFF
NA,NA,TRBJ1-1,TRBV6-7,TGTGCCAGCAGTTACTCGTACAATGGTACTGAAGCTTTCTTT,CASSYSYNGTEAFF
NA,NA,TRBJ2-7,TRBV9,TGTGCCAGCAGCCCAGGAGGGGGACAGTCCTACGAGCAGTACTTC,CASSPGGGQSYEQYF
few,TRBD2,TRBJ2-3,TRBV6-2/TRBV6-3,TGTGCCAGCACTCCGGGACAGCGTAGCGGGGGCAACACAGATACGCAGTATTTT,CASTPGQRSGGNTDTQYF
NA,TRBD1,TRBJ2-7,TRBV20-1,TGCAGTGCTAGGGACAGGGGCGGTCTACGAGCGTACTTC,CSARDRGGLRAYF
NA,TRBD2,TRBJ2-7,TRBV4-3,TGCGCCAGCAGCCAAGATGCGGCTAGCGGGGGGGCCTGGCAGTACTTC,CASSQDAASGGAWQYF
few,TRBD2,TRBJ2-3,TRBV5-1,TGCGCCAGCAGCTTCGAGCCCTCAGGACTAGCGGGCCCAGATACGCAGTATTTT,CASSFEPSGLAGPDTQYF
NA,NA,TRBJ2-5,TRBV28,TGTGCCAGCAGTTTGCAGGTTGCTCAAGAGACCCAGTACTTC,CASSLQVAQETQYF
NA,NA,TRBJ2-7,TRBV24-1,TGTGCCACCGAGTCAAGTCTTAGCCCCTACGAGCAGTACTTC,CATESSLSPYEQYF
NA,TRBD1,TRBJ1-2,TRBV4-2,TGTGCCAGCAGCCGCTCCCAGACAGGGGTCCAGGATGGCTACACCTTC,CASSRSQTGVQDGYTF
few,NA,TRBJ2-5,TRBV11-2,TGTGCCAGCAGCTTAGATCTGTGGGAGACCCAGTACTTC,CASSLDLWETQYF
once,TRBD2,TRBJ2-1,TRBV4-3,TGCGTCAGCAGCCAAGATGCCAGCGGGAGAGAACAGTTCTTC,CVSSQDASGREQFF
few,TRBD2,TRBJ2-1,TRBV12-3/TRBV12-4,TGTGCCAGCAGTCCCCTAGCGGGGGGGCCTGGAACTGAGCAGTTCTTC,CASSPLAGGPGTEQFF
NA,TRBD1,TRBJ2-7,TRBV4-2,TGTGCCAGCAGCCAGGGACAGGGCTACAATGAGCAGTACTTC,CASSQGQGYNEQYF
few,NA,TRBJ2-2,TRBV4-2,TGTGCCAGCAGCGTAAGGTCCCATAACACCGGGGAGCTGTTTTTT,CASSVRSHNTGELFF
few,TRBD1,TRBJ1-2,TRBV10-3,TGTGCCATCAGTGAATCCCAGGACAGGGGCAACGGCTACACCTTC,CAISESQDRGNGYTF
few,NA,TRBJ1-1,TRBV20-1,TGCAGTGCTACAAAAGTTGATCCTGAAGCTTTCTTT,CSATKVDPEAFF
NA,TRBD2,TRBJ2-3,TRBV5-1,TGCGCCAGCAGCTCGGGACTAGCGGGCCATATTAGCACAGATACGCAGTATTTT,CASSSGLAGHISTDTQYF
few,NA,TRBJ2-1,TRBV11-2,TGTGCCAGCAGCTTAGGAACAGGGACGGATGAGCAGTTCTTC,CASSLGTGTDEQFF
NA,NA,TRBJ2-7,TRBV6-2/TRBV6-3,TGTGCCAGCAGTACATCCGGGCACGAGCAGTACTTC,CASSTSGHEQYF
NA,NA,TRBJ2-5,TRBV27,TGTGCCAGCAGGGGAGCCGCTTTGGAGCAGTACTTC,CASRGAALEQYF
NA,TRBD1,TRBJ1-2,TRBV4-1,TGCACCAGCAGCCAGGATCGGACAGGGGTTGACTATGGCTACACCTTC,CTSSQDRTGVDYGYTF
many,NA,TRBJ2-7,TRBV9,TGTGCCAGCAGCGTAACGTCAGGGACCTACGAGCAGTACTTC,CASSVTSGTYEQYF
NA,NA,TRBJ1-2,TRBV5-6,TGTGCCAGCAGCTTGGTACCGGCCGGAGGCTATGGCTACACCTTC,CASSLVPAGGYGYTF
NA,TRBD2,TRBJ2-5,TRBV5-6,TGTGCCAGCAGCCGGACTAGCGGTAGAAGTGTGACCCAGTACTTC,CASSRTSGRSVTQYF
NA,NA,TRBJ2-1,TRBV20-1,TGCAGTGCTAGGGTCTTGGGGACATCCTCCTACAATGAGCAGTTCTTC,CSARVLGTSSYNEQFF
NA,TRBD2,TRBJ2-2,TRBV9,TGTGCCAGCATGCGGGGGGACACCGGGGAGCTGTTTTTT,CASMRGDTGELFF
NA,NA,TRBJ1-3,TRBV9,TGTGCCAGCAGCGTAGGAACGCCAGGCGGAAACACCATATATTTT,CASSVGTPGGNTIYF
NA,TRBD2,TRBJ2-3,TRBV20-1,TGCAGTGCTACGGGGGGGGGAGATACGCAGTATTTT,CSATGGGDTQYF
NA,TRBD1,TRBJ2-5,TRBV7-2,TGTGCCAGCAGCTTAACGGGACAGGGTTGGGAGACCCAGTACTTC,CASSLTGQGWETQYF
NA,TRBD1,TRBJ2-7,TRBV4-2,TGTGCCAGCAGCCAAGAAGTAGGCAGGGGGAGCGACGAGCAGTACTTC,CASSQEVGRGSDEQYF
NA,NA,TRBJ2-5,TRBV20-1,TGCAGTGCTCCCGGGACCCCCATCCAGACCCAGTACTTC,CSAPGTPIQTQYF